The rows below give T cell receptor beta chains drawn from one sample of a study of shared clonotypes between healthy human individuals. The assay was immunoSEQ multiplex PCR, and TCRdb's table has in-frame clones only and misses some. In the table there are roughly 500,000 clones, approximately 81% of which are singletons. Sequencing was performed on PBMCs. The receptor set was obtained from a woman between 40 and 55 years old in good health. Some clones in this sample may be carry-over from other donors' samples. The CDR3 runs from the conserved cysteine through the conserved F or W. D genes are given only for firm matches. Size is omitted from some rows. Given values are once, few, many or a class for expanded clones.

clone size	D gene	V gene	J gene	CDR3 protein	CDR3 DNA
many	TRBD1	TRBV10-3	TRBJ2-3	CATRDSSTDTQYF	TGTGCCACCAGGGACAGCAGCACAGATACGCAGTATTTT
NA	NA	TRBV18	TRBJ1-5	CASSPTGQDSNQPQHF	TGTGCCAGCTCACCGACAGGACAAGACAGCAATCAGCCCCAGCATTTT
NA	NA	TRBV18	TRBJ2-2	CASSPGRANTGELFF	TGTGCCAGCTCACCGGGCAGGGCGAACACCGGGGAGCTGTTTTTT
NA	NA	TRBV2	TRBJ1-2	CASNGQGALYGYTF	TGTGCCAGCAACGGTCAGGGAGCGCTATATGGCTACACCTTC
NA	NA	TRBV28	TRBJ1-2	CASSLSGGVSGYTF	TGTGCCAGCAGTTTATCGGGGGGCGTAAGTGGCTACACCTTC
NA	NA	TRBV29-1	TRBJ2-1	CSVAHEQFF	TGCAGCGTTGCCCATGAGCAGTTCTTC
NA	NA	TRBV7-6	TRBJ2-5	CASSLAGETQYF	TGTGCCAGCAGCTTAGCAGGAGAGACCCAGTACTTC
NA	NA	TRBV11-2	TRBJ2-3	CASSPIMGRVSTDTQYF	TGTGCCAGCAGCCCGATAATGGGTAGGGTGAGCACAGATACGCAGTATTTT
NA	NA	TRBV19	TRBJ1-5	CASKFIVDSYSNQPQHF	TGTGCCAGTAAGTTTATTGTTGACAGTTATAGCAATCAGCCCCAGCATTTT
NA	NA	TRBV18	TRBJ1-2	CASSPSGTNYGYTF	TGTGCCAGCTCACCGTCAGGAACTAACTATGGCTACACCTTC
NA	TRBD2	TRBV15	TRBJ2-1	CATSTGTSGVFQNEQFF	TGTGCCACCAGCACCGGGACTAGCGGGGTATTTCAGAATGAGCAGTTCTTC
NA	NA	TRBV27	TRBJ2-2	CASSLSGQLGTGELFF	TGTGCCAGCAGTTTATCTGGTCAGCTAGGGACCGGGGAGCTGTTTTTT
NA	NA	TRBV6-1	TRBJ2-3	CASSEAARTHFDTDTQYF	TGTGCCAGCAGTGAAGCGGCCAGGACTCACTTTGACACAGATACGCAGTATTTT
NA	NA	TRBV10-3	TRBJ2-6	CAISDSGPAGANVLTF	TGTGCCATCAGTGACTCGGGTCCGGCCGGGGCCAACGTCCTGACTTTC
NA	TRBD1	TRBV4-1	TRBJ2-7	CASSQASGTGSYEQYF	TGCGCCAGCAGCCAAGCCTCCGGGACAGGAAGCTACGAGCAGTACTTC
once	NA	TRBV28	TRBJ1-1	CASNPTGGTEAFF	TGTGCCAGCAACCCAACAGGAGGGACTGAAGCTTTCTTT
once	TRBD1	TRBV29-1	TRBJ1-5	CSVADRGDQPQHF	TGCAGCGTCGCTGACAGGGGAGATCAGCCCCAGCATTTT
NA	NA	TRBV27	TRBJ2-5	CASSLWETQYF	TGTGCCAGCAGTTTATGGGAGACCCAGTACTTC
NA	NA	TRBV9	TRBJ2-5	CASSVGRVKVGETQYF	TGTGCCAGCAGCGTAGGACGGGTCAAAGTAGGGGAGACCCAGTACTTC
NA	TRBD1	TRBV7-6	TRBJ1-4	CASSSTGGNEKLFF	TGTGCCAGCAGCTCCACAGGGGGTAATGAAAAACTGTTTTTT
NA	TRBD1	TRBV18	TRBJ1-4	CASSPGQSEKLFF	TGTGCCAGCTCCCCGGGACAGTCTGAAAAACTGTTTTTT
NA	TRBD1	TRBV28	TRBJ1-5	CASSLRAGGRGQPQHF	TGTGCCAGCAGTTTAAGGGCAGGGGGGAGAGGTCAGCCCCAGCATTTT